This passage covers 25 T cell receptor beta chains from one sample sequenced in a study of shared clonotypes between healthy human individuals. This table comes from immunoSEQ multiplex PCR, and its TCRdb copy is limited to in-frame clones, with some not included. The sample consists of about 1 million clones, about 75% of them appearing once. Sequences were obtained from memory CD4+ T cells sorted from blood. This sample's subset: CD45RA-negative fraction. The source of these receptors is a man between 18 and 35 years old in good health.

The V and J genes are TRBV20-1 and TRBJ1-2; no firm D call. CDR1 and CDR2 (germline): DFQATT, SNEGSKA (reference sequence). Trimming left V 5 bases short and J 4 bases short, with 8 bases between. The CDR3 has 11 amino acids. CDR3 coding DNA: TGCAGTGCTGGCGTTCTCTATGGCTACACCTTC. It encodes CSAGVLYGYTF.

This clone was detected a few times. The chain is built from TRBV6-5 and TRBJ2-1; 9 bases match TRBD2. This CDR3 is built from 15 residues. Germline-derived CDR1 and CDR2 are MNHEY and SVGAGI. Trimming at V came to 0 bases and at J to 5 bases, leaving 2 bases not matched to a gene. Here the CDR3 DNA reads TGTGCCAGCAGTTACTCGGCTAGCGGGGACAATGAGCAGTTCTTC. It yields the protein CASSYSASGDNEQFF.

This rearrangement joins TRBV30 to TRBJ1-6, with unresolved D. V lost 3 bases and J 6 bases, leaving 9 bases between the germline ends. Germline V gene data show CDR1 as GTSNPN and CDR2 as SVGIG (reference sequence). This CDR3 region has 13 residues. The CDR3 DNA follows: TGTGCCTGGAGATCGATAGGTAATTCACCCCTCCACTTT. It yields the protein CAWRSIGNSPLHF.

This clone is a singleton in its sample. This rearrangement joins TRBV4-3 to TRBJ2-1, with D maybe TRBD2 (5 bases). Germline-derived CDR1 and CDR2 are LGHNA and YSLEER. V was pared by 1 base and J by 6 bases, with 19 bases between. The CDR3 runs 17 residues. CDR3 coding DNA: TGCGCCAGCAGCCAAGGTCCCGCGGCTAGCCGAGTCAATGAGCAGTTCTTC. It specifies CASSQGPAASRVNEQFF.

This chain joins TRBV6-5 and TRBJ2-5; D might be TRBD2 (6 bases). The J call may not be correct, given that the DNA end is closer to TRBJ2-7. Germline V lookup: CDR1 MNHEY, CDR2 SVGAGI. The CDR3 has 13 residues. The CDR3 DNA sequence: TGTGCCAGCAGTTACAGGGGAGGCCACGAGCAGTACTTC. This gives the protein CASSYRGGHEQYF.

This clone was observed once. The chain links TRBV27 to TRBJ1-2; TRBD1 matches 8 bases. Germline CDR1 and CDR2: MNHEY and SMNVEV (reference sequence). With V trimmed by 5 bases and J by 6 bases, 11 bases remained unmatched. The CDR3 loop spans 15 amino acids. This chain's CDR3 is CASSATTDRAHGYTF. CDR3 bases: TGTGCCAGCAGTGCCACAACGGACAGGGCCCATGGCTACACCTTC.

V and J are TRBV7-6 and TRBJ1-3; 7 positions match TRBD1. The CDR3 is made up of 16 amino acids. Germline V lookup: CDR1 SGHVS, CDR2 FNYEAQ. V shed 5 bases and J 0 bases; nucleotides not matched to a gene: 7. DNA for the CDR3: TGTGCCAGCAGCCCGGGACAGTTGAGCTCTGGAAACACCATATATTTT. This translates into CASSPGQLSSGNTIYF.

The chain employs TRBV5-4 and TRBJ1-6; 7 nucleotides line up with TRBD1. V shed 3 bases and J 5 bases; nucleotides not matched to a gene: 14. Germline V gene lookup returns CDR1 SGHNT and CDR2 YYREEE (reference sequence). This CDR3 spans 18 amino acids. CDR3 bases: TGTGCCAGCAGCTGGGTTGGGGGACAGCAGAGTAATAATTCACCCCTCCACTTT. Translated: CASSWVGGQQSNNSPLHF.

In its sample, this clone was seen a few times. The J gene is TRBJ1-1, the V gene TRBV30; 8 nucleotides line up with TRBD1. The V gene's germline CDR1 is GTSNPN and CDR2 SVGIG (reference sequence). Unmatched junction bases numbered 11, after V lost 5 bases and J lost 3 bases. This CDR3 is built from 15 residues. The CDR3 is CAWGGSDRGDTEAFF. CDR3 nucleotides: TGTGCCTGGGGTGGGTCTGACAGGGGTGACACTGAAGCTTTCTTT.

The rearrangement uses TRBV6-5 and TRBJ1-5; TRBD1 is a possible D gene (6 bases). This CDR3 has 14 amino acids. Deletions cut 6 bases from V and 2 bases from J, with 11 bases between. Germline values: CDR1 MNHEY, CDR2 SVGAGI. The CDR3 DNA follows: TGTGCCAGCAGAGGGGGAGGGGGCAATCAGCCCCAGCATTTT. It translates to CASRGGGGNQPQHF.

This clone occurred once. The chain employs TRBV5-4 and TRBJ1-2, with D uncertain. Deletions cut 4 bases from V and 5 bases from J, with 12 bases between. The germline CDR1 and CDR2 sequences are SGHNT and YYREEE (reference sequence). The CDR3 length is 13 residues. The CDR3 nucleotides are TGTGCCAGCAGCCCGGAGAAGGGATATGGCTACACCTTC. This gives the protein CASSPEKGYGYTF. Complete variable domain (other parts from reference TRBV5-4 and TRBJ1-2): ETGVTQSPTHLIKTRGQQVTLRCSSQSGHNTVSWYQQALGQGPQFIFQYYREEENGRGNFPPRFSGLQFPNYSSELNVNALELDDSALYLCASSPEKGYGYTFGSGTRLTVV.

The CDR3 DNA is TGTGCCAGCAGCTGGACGGACAGCTCCTACGAGCAGTACTTC. Its protein product is CASSWTDSSYEQYF. The J gene is TRBJ2-7, the V gene TRBV11-1; possible D gene TRBD1, 6 bases. The germline V gene has CDR1 SGHAT and CDR2 FQDESV (reference sequence). V was pared by 4 bases and J by 0 bases, with 10 bases between. This CDR3 comprises 14 residues.

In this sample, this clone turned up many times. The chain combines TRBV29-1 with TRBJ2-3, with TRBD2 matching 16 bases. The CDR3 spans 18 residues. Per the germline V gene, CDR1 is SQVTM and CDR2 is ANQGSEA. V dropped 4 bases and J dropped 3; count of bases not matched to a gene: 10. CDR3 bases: TGCAGCGTTGGGGGACTAGCGGGAGGGCTGGTGGGTACAGATACGCAGTATTTT. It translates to CSVGGLAGGLVGTDTQYF.

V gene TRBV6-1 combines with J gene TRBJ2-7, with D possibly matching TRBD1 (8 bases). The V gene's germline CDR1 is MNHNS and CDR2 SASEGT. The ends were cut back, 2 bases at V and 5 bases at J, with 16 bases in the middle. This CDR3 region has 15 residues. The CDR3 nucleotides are TGTGCCAGCAGTGAAATAAGGACAGGGAGGGACGAGCAGTACTTC. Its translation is CASSEIRTGRDEQYF.

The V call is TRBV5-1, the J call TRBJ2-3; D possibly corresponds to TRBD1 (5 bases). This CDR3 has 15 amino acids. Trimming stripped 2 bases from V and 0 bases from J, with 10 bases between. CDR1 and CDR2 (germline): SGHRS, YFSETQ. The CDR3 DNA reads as TGCGCCAGCAGCTTTACAGGAATTAGCACAGATACGCAGTATTTT. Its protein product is CASSFTGISTDTQYF.

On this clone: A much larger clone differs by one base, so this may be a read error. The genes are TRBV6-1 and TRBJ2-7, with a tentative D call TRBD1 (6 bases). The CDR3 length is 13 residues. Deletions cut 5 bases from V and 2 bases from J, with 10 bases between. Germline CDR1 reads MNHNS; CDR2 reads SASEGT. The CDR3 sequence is CASSSDSPYEQYF. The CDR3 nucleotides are TGTGCCAGCAGTTCGGACAGCCCCTACGAGCAGTACTTC.

The CDR3 region has the DNA TGTGCCAGCAGTTTTCGAACCGGGGGACCTAAGAACACTGAAGCTTTCTTT. Its protein is CASSFRTGGPKNTEAFF. The genes are TRBV28 and TRBJ1-1, with D maybe TRBD1 (5 bases). The CDR3 is made up of 17 amino acids. Germline CDR1 reads MDHEN; CDR2 reads SYDVKM. Trimming removed 3 bases from V and 1 base from J, with 18 bases in between.

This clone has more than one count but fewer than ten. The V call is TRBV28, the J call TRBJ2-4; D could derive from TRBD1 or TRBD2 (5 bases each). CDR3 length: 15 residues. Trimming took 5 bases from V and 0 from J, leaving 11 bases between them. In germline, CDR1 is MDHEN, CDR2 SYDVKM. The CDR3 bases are TGTGCCAGCAGTCCCCGGGGCCTAGCCAAAAACATTCAGTACTTC. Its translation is CASSPRGLAKNIQYF.

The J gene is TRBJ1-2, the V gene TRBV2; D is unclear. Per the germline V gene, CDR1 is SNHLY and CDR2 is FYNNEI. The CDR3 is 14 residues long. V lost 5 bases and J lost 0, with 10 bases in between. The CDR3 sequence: CASSREQPNYGYTF. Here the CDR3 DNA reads TGTGCCAGCAGTCGGGAACAGCCTAACTATGGCTACACCTTC.

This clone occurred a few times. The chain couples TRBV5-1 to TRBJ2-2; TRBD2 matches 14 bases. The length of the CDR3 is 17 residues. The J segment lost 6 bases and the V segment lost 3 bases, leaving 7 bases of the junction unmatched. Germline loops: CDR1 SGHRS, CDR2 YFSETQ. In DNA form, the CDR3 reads TGCGCCAGCAGCTCCTCGACTAGCGGGGGGGCCGCCGGGGAGCTGTTTTTT. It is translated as CASSSSTSGGAAGELFF.

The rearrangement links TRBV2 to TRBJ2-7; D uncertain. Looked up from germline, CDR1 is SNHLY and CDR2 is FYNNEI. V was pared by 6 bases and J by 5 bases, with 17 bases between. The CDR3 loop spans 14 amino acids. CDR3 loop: CASRKGLAGDEQYF. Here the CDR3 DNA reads TGTGCCAGCAGAAAAGGGCTTGCCGGAGACGAGCAGTACTTC.

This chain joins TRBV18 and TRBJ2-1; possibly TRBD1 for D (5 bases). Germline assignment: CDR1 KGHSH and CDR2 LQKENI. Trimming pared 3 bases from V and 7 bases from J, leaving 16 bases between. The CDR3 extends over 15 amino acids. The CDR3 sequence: CASSPRPQEHNEQFF. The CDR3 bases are TGTGCCAGCTCACCGAGGCCACAGGAGCATAATGAGCAGTTCTTC.

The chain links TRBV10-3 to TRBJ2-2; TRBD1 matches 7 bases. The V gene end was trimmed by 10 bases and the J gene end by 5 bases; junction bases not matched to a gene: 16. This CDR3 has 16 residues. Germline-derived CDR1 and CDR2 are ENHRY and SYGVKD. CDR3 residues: CATGATGVVGTGELFF. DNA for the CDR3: TGTGCCACCGGCGCAACAGGGGTAGTGGGTACCGGGGAGCTGTTTTTT.

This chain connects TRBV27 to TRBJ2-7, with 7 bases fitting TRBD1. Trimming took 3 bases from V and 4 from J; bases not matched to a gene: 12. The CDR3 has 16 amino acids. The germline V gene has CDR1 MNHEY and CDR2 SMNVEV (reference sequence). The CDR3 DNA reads TGTGCCAGCAGTTTCTACCCGACAGGGATAGGGTACGAGCAGTACTTC. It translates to CASSFYPTGIGYEQYF.

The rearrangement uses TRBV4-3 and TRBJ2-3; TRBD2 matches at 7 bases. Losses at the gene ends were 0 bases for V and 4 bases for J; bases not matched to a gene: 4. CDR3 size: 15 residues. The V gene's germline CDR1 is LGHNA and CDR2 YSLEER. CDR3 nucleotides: TGCGCCAGCAGCCAAGAGGGAGGGCCCCCAGATACGCAGTATTTT. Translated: CASSQEGGPPDTQYF.